The 22 T cell receptor beta chains given below trace back to one sample, sequenced in a study of blood T cell repertoires in COVID-19. Method: immunoSEQ multiplex PCR; TCRdb's copy keeps in-frame clones and lacks some. The sample has 150,000 or so clones, around nine tenths seen once. Sequences were obtained from peripheral blood. The receptors derive from an older woman with COVID-19, enrolled during active disease.

The count of this clone is one. This chain uses TRBV19 with TRBJ2-2; no definite D call. The CDR3 is made up of 13 amino acids. V was cut by 5 bases and J by 7 bases, with 11 bases left in between. Germline V lookup: CDR1 LNHDA, CDR2 SQIVND (reference sequence). CDR3 sequence reads: CASSSQLFGELFF. CDR3 in DNA: TGTGCCAGTAGTTCACAGCTCTTCGGGGAGCTGTTTTTT. Drawing the rest from reference TRBV19 and TRBJ2-2, the complete variable domain is DGGITQSPKYLFRKEGQNVTLSCEQNLNHDAMYWYRQDPGQGLRLIYYSQIVNDFQKGDIAEGYSVSREKKESFPLTVTSAQKNPTAFYLCASSSQLFGELFFGEGSRLTVL.

V and J are TRBV10-3 and TRBJ2-3; perhaps TRBD2 as D (5 bases). The CDR3 totals 15 residues. Germline CDR1 ENHRY, CDR2 SYGVKD. V was clipped by 2 bases and J by 0 bases, with 9 bases between them. The CDR3 DNA reads TGTGCCATCAGTGAGGGACTCGCGAGCACAGATACGCAGTATTTT. This sequence encodes CAISEGLASTDTQYF.

Only one count was recorded for this clone. This chain connects TRBV5-1 to TRBJ1-2, with 9 bases lining up with TRBD1. Per germline, CDR1 SGHRS and CDR2 YFSETQ. The V and J ends lost 0 bases and 8 bases, in that order; junction bases with no gene match: 11. The CDR3 has 16 residues. The CDR3 spells CASSLGSRQGDKGYTF. The CDR3 DNA reads as TGCGCCAGCAGCTTGGGATCGCGACAGGGGGACAAGGGCTACACCTTC. Looking up the rest from reference TRBV5-1 and TRBJ1-2 gives the full variable domain: KAGVTQTPRYLIKTRGQQVTLSCSPISGHRSVSWYQQTPGQGLQFLFEYFSETQRNKGNFPGRFSGRQFSNSRSEMNVSTLELGDSALYLCASSLGSRQGDKGYTFGSGTRLTVV.

The chain couples TRBV5-5 to TRBJ1-4, with TRBD1 matching over 9 bases. Per the germline V gene, CDR1 is SGHKS and CDR2 is YYEKEE (reference sequence). The CDR3 loop spans 15 amino acids. With V trimmed by 4 bases and J by 7 bases, 8 bases remained unmatched. CDR3 residues: CASSPTGQGREKLFF. The DNA of the CDR3 is TGTGCCAGCAGCCCAACGGGACAGGGACGTGAAAAACTGTTTTTT.

This clone was recorded once. The gene calls are TRBV28 and TRBJ2-1; 10 nucleotides align to TRBD1. This CDR3 comprises 15 residues. After removal of 3 bases from V and 9 bases from J, the junction contained 8 bases not matched to a gene. In germline, CDR1 is MDHEN, CDR2 SYDVKM. CDR3 in amino acids: CASSFPGQGLGEQFF. DNA of the CDR3: TGTGCCAGCAGTTTTCCGGGACAGGGGTTAGGTGAGCAGTTCTTC.

This chain connects TRBV28 to TRBJ1-2; 10 bases map to TRBD1. J was trimmed by 4 bases and V by 5 bases; bases with no gene match: 7. CDR1 and CDR2 from the germline V gene are MDHEN and SYDVKM. CDR3 length equals 15 residues. This chain's CDR3 is CASSRQTGGVYGYTF. CDR3 DNA sequence: TGTGCCAGCAGTCGTCAGACAGGGGGCGTCTATGGCTACACCTTC.

The chain is built from TRBV12-3 or TRBV12-4 and TRBJ1-6; D unclear. With 3 bases removed from V and 10 bases from J, the gap between germline ends came to 10 bases. The CDR3 is 13 amino acids. The CDR3 loop is CASSFDSESPLHF. DNA for the CDR3: TGTGCCAGCAGTTTTGATAGTGAATCACCCCTCCACTTT.

This sequence joins TRBV27 and TRBJ1-2, with D tentatively TRBD1 (6 bases). This CDR3 comprises 14 residues. Germline CDR1 and CDR2: MNHEY and SMNVEV (reference sequence). With 0 bases removed from V and 4 bases from J, the gap between germline ends came to 9 bases. This CDR3 is CASSLSIGGYGYTF. As DNA, the CDR3 is TGTGCCAGCAGTTTATCGATAGGGGGCTATGGCTACACCTTC.

The chain couples TRBV2 to TRBJ2-5; D gene uncertain. Trimming stripped 8 bases from V and 5 bases from J, with 9 bases between. In germline, CDR1 is SNHLY, CDR2 FYNNEI. The CDR3 is 11 amino acids. As DNA, the CDR3 is TGTGCCAGCTCTTTTATCGAGACCCAGTACTTC. It is translated as CASSFIETQYF.

The rearrangement joins TRBV7-2 to TRBJ1-3; tentative D call: TRBD1 (5 bases). V was cut by 5 bases and J by 9 bases, with 14 bases left in between. Germline V CDR1 and CDR2: SGHTA, FQGNSA. CDR3 length equals 13 residues. CDR3 nucleotides: TGTGCCAGCAGCCCACTGGAGGGGCGCACCATATATTTT. This gives the protein CASSPLEGRTIYF.

The chain is built from TRBV11-1 and TRBJ1-4, with 9 bases aligning to TRBD1. With V trimmed by 5 bases and J by 7 bases, 8 bases remained unmatched. The CDR3 extends over 15 amino acids. Germline V gene sequence: CDR1 SGHAT, CDR2 FQDESV (reference sequence). In DNA form, the CDR3 reads TGTGCCAGCAGCACCACAGGGGGCGTTGGTGAAAAACTGTTTTTT. Translation gives CASSTTGGVGEKLFF.

This sequence joins TRBV18 and TRBJ1-3; D gene uncertain. CDR1 is KGHSH and CDR2 is LQKENI in the germline V gene. The V end was cut by 3 bases, the J end by 0 bases, with 9 bases between. This CDR3 is 15 amino acids long. The DNA for the CDR3 is TGTGCCAGCTCACCTATCTCTATCTCTGGAAACACCATATATTTT. The encoded protein is CASSPISISGNTIYF.

The chain is built from TRBV27 and TRBJ1-2; possibly TRBD1 for D (5 bases). This CDR3 contains 14 residues. The germline gives CDR1 MNHEY, CDR2 SMNVEV (reference sequence). V was clipped by 7 bases and J by 4 bases, with 16 bases between them. The DNA for the CDR3 is TGTGCCAGCAAGCAGGGAAATGAACGCTATGGCTACACCTTC. Translated, it gives CASKQGNERYGYTF.

The chain uses TRBV28 and TRBJ1-4; D remains unclear. Germline V gene sequence: CDR1 MDHEN, CDR2 SYDVKM. This CDR3 spans 13 amino acids. V lost 5 bases, J lost 8 bases, and 12 bases lay in between. In DNA, the CDR3 is TGTGCCAGCAGTCGGCAGGTCAGGGAAAAACTGTTTTTT. Protein sequence: CASSRQVREKLFF.

The chain uses TRBV5-6 and TRBJ2-7; tentatively, D is TRBD2 (6 bases). The CDR3 loop spans 13 amino acids. The germline gives CDR1 SGHDT, CDR2 YYEEEE. The ends were cut back, 5 bases at V and 3 bases at J, with 12 bases in the middle. CDR3 nucleotides: TGTGCCAGCAGTGGAGGGAAAAACTACGAGCAGTACTTC. Protein: CASSGGKNYEQYF.

This chain uses TRBV19 with TRBJ2-5; TRBD2 matches 8 bases. The CDR3 has 14 residues. With 3 bases clipped from V and 3 bases from J, the junction kept 3 bases outside the gene matches. Germline V gene lookup returns CDR1 LNHDA and CDR2 SQIVND (reference sequence). The CDR3: CASSIRRGEETQYF. CDR3 DNA: TGTGCCAGTAGTATTCGGCGGGGGGAAGAGACCCAGTACTTC.

The rearrangement uses TRBV15 and TRBJ2-3; D perhaps matches TRBD1 (6 bases). Trimming removed 0 bases from V and 4 bases from J, with 11 bases in between. This CDR3 region has 15 residues. Germline values: CDR1 LNHNV, CDR2 YYDKDF (reference sequence). Here the CDR3 DNA reads TGTGCCACCAGCAGAGATAAGGCAGGGGCAGATACGCAGTATTTT. Protein sequence: CATSRDKAGADTQYF.

The genes are TRBV20-1 and TRBJ2-7, with TRBD1 matching over 8 bases. The CDR3 is made up of 14 amino acids. Germline values: CDR1 DFQATT, CDR2 SNEGSKA (reference sequence). The V and J ends lost 3 bases and 3 bases, in that order; junction bases with no gene match: 7. CDR3 nucleotide sequence: TGCAGTGCTAGTAAGCGACAGGGGCTCTACGAGCAGTACTTC. Translated: CSASKRQGLYEQYF.

This rearrangement joins TRBV19 to TRBJ1-4; TRBD1 matches at 9 bases. The V gene end was trimmed by 2 bases and the J gene end by 5 bases; junction bases not matched to a gene: 6. CDR1 is LNHDA, CDR2 SQIVND, per germline (reference sequence). This CDR3 has 16 residues. This CDR3 reads CASSIFKGQGNEKLFF. The CDR3 DNA reads as TGTGCCAGTAGTATATTTAAGGGACAGGGAAATGAAAAACTGTTTTTT.

The V call is TRBV5-1, the J call TRBJ1-6; 9 bases agree with TRBD1. This CDR3 spans 15 amino acids. In germline, CDR1 is SGHRS, CDR2 YFSETQ. V lost 1 base, J lost 10 bases, and 6 bases stayed unmatched. The DNA of the CDR3 is TGCGCCAGCAGCTTGCGGACAGGGGAGGGGTCACCCCTCCACTTT. Protein sequence: CASSLRTGEGSPLHF.

This sequence joins TRBV30 and TRBJ1-4; TRBD1 matches at 10 bases. The CDR3 sequence is 14 residues long. V dropped 5 bases and J dropped 8; count of bases not matched to a gene: 8. Germline V CDR1 and CDR2: GTSNPN, SVGIG (reference sequence). CDR3 protein: CAWGTGTGAEKLFF. In DNA, the CDR3 is TGTGCCTGGGGAACCGGGACAGGGGCCGAAAAACTGTTTTTT.

The rearrangement links TRBV5-5 to TRBJ2-3; 7 bases map to TRBD1. J was trimmed by 1 base and V by 0 bases; bases with no gene match: 5. This CDR3 is 16 amino acids long. Per the germline V gene, CDR1 is SGHKS and CDR2 is YYEKEE (reference sequence). The CDR3 protein is CASSLVEGARTDTQYF. The DNA for the CDR3 is TGTGCCAGCAGCTTGGTTGAGGGGGCCCGCACAGATACGCAGTATTTT.